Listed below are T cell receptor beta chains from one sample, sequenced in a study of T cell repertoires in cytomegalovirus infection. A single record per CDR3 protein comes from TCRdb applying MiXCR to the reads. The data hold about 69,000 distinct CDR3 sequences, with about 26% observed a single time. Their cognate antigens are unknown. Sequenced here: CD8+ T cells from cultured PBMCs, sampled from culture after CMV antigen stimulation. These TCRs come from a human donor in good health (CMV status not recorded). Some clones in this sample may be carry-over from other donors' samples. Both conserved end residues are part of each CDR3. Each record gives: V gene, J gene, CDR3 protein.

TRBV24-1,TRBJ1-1,CATSAGSSGEAFF
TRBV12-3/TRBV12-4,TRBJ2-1,CAGSPSGNEQFF
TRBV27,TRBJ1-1,CASSHQNRGNMNTEAFF
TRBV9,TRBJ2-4,CASSVGGGLQYF
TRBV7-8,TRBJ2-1,CASSLWRDEQFF
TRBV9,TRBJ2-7,CASSPRQGSYEQYF
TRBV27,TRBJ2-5,CVSSLYHQGPETQYF
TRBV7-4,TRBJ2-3,CASSARVPGAKADTQYF
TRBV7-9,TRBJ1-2,CASSLSTTASNYGYTF
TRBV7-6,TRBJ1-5,CASSIGSGQHSNQPQHF
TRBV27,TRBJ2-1,CASWTGIHNEQFF
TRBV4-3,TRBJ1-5,CASSLGTGNQPQHF
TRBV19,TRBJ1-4,CASSIRLSLNEKLFF
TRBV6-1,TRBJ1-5,CASSEETGVLGIQPQHF
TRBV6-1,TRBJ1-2,CASSDRGLIWGYTF
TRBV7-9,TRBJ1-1,CASSLTPGSTEAFF
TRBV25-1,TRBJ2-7,CASSDSGTGGYEQYF
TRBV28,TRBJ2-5,CASSPGTGTAETQYF
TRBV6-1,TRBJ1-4,CASSSPTGANEKLFF
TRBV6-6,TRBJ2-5,CASSYSAGAETQYF
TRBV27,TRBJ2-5,CASSQASGVEKETQYF
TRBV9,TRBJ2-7,CASSVDLGQGYEQYF
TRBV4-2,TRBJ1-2,CASSSALDRGDYGYTF
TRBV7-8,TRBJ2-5,CASSLDVGGLSGPYF
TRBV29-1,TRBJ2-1,CSVEIGGFNEQFF
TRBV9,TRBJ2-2,CASSAQVPGELFF
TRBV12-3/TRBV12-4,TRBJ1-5,CASSRRQGLGVSNQPQHF
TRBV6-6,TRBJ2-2,CASSYLGWLAGGPSTGELFF
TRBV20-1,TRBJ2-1,CSATERGGRYNEQFF
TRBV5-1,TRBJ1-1,CASTEGTEAFF
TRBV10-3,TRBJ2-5,CAISELGTQYF
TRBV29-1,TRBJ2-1,CSVSRDTTYNEQFF
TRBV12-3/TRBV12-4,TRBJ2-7,CASSPQGREQYF
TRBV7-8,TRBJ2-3,CASSFYGGTDTQYF
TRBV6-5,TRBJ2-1,CASSDTGLAGGLSYNEQFF
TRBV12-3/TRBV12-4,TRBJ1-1,CASSGWDRSNTEAFF
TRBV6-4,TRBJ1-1,CASNQGPGDTEAFF
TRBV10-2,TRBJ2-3,CASSTYREADTQYF
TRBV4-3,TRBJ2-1,CASSQDSRGTYNEQFF
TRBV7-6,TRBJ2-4,CASSPRVGIQYF